This is a list of T cell receptor beta chains from one sample in a study of cytomegalovirus exposure and HLA in healthy donors. Libraries were prepared by immunoSEQ multiplex PCR; TCRdb keeps only in-frame clonotypes and omits some of them. The table includes 150,000 to 200,000 clones, around 80% detected once. The specimen sequenced was PBMCs. The receptors here all came from a woman aged 45-60 years in good health and CMV-seropositive. The CDR3 runs from the conserved cysteine through the conserved F or W. Size values are once, few and many counts, or a class for expanded clones, and some rows have none.

clone size: .; J gene: TRBJ2-7; V gene: TRBV5-4; CDR3 protein: CASSSGTSGRTEQYF
clone size: few; J gene: TRBJ2-1; V gene: TRBV11-2; CDR3 protein: CASSPRLAGVYNEQFF
clone size: .; J gene: TRBJ2-7; V gene: TRBV7-2; CDR3 protein: CASSPQDSYEQYF
clone size: .; J gene: TRBJ1-2; V gene: TRBV20-1; CDR3 protein: CSATLNFGYTF
clone size: .; J gene: TRBJ2-2; V gene: TRBV7-2; CDR3 protein: CASSLPGQGTGELFF
clone size: .; J gene: TRBJ1-1; V gene: TRBV7-2; CDR3 protein: CASSLTGDNTEAFF
clone size: .; J gene: TRBJ1-2; V gene: TRBV5-1; CDR3 protein: CASSLGETGVSEGYTF
clone size: .; J gene: TRBJ1-2; V gene: TRBV10-2; CDR3 protein: CASTHLLTGPNYGYTF
clone size: .; J gene: TRBJ2-7; V gene: TRBV28; CDR3 protein: CASISHGVWDYEQYF
clone size: .; J gene: TRBJ2-5; V gene: TRBV6-1; CDR3 protein: CASSPSIGGQETQYF
clone size: .; J gene: TRBJ1-1; V gene: TRBV2; CDR3 protein: CASSGTKGMNTEAFF
clone size: once; J gene: TRBJ1-1; V gene: TRBV7-2; CDR3 protein: CAVRDRLNTEAFF
clone size: .; J gene: TRBJ2-1; V gene: TRBV5-5; CDR3 protein: CASSSTGGSYNEQFF
clone size: .; J gene: TRBJ2-4; V gene: TRBV28; CDR3 protein: CASSSYPGGLGNIQYF
clone size: once; J gene: TRBJ1-2; V gene: TRBV28; CDR3 protein: CASSLSLTGQTYGYTF
clone size: .; J gene: TRBJ2-7; V gene: TRBV6-5; CDR3 protein: CASSSLRQGNLYEQYF
clone size: few; J gene: TRBJ2-5; V gene: TRBV20-1; CDR3 protein: CSALFQETQYF
clone size: .; J gene: TRBJ1-2; V gene: TRBV10-3; CDR3 protein: CAISGDRGNGYTF
clone size: once; J gene: TRBJ1-6; V gene: TRBV9; CDR3 protein: CASSVGGSNSPLHF
clone size: .; J gene: TRBJ1-1; V gene: TRBV5-1; CDR3 protein: CASSAGTGVMNTEAFF
clone size: few; J gene: TRBJ2-1; V gene: TRBV21-1; CDR3 protein: CASRLKLAGGMDEQFF
clone size: few; J gene: TRBJ2-7; V gene: TRBV6-1; CDR3 protein: CASSEGGDRVRYEQYF
clone size: .; J gene: TRBJ1-1; V gene: TRBV6-1; CDR3 protein: CASSVRDIRLAFF
clone size: .; J gene: TRBJ2-5; V gene: TRBV11-2; CDR3 protein: CASSFTFFRAGGRQETQYF
clone size: few; J gene: TRBJ2-7; V gene: TRBV11-3; CDR3 protein: CASSFRGGSYEQYF
clone size: few; J gene: TRBJ2-3; V gene: TRBV6-5; CDR3 protein: CASSYTRRGQDTQYF
clone size: .; J gene: TRBJ2-2; V gene: TRBV11-1; CDR3 protein: CASSLGYSTGELFF
clone size: once; J gene: TRBJ2-2; V gene: TRBV19; CDR3 protein: CASLIGASGTTGELFF
clone size: .; J gene: TRBJ2-7; V gene: TRBV5-4; CDR3 protein: CASSFGTSMPYEQYF
clone size: .; J gene: TRBJ2-7; V gene: TRBV28; CDR3 protein: CASTRGRAEQYF
clone size: .; J gene: TRBJ2-7; V gene: TRBV6-5; CDR3 protein: CASGEGNEQYF
clone size: .; J gene: TRBJ2-3; V gene: TRBV19; CDR3 protein: CASSIVGRGETDTQYF
clone size: .; J gene: TRBJ1-1; V gene: TRBV6-5; CDR3 protein: CASKRLVGLTEAFF
clone size: .; J gene: TRBJ2-7; V gene: TRBV27; CDR3 protein: CASNPRASQYYEQYF
clone size: few; J gene: TRBJ2-4; V gene: TRBV4-2; CDR3 protein: CASSQDVAKGAKNIQYF
clone size: few; J gene: TRBJ1-4; V gene: TRBV28; CDR3 protein: CASSSWDRGGEKLFF
clone size: .; J gene: TRBJ2-5; V gene: TRBV11-2; CDR3 protein: CASSSDPGEQETQYF
clone size: .; J gene: TRBJ1-5; V gene: TRBV30; CDR3 protein: CAWSRGYSNQPQHF
clone size: .; J gene: TRBJ1-5; V gene: TRBV18; CDR3 protein: CASSQRDRGSNQPQHF
clone size: once; J gene: TRBJ2-2; V gene: TRBV7-3; CDR3 protein: CASQLTGTGELFF
clone size: once; J gene: TRBJ1-2; V gene: TRBV10-2; CDR3 protein: CASSGQGTGYGYTF
clone size: .; J gene: TRBJ2-1; V gene: TRBV2; CDR3 protein: CASLQGLAGNNEQFF
clone size: .; J gene: TRBJ1-1; V gene: TRBV7-2; CDR3 protein: CASSLPQGRFTEAFF
clone size: .; J gene: TRBJ1-1; V gene: TRBV7-9; CDR3 protein: CASSLKNGEAFF
clone size: .; J gene: TRBJ1-5; V gene: TRBV19; CDR3 protein: CASSSLDRGLRGNQPQHF
clone size: .; J gene: .; V gene: TRBV5-6; CDR3 protein: CASSFYRAAYEQYF
clone size: .; J gene: TRBJ2-4; V gene: TRBV30; CDR3 protein: CAWNGGVADIQYF